The T cell receptor beta chain under discussion was sequenced for a study of blood T cell repertoires in COVID-19. Looking at the study overall: The cDNA or gDNA used as material had been derived from T cells, B-cell-depleted T cells, or PBMCs.

Method: immunoSEQ multiplex PCR; TCRdb's copy keeps in-frame clones and lacks some. This sample yields about 150,000 clones, of which about 87% are seen a single time; around 0.6% belongs to the top ten. V dropped 5 bases and J dropped 2; count of bases not matched to a gene: 5. The CDR3 is made up of 14 amino acids. Looked up from germline, CDR1 is MNHEY and CDR2 is SMNVEV (reference sequence). Turning to this clone: Other DNA sequences of this sample code for an identical CDR3.

The clonotype originates from a man aged 55 to 70 with COVID-19, enrolled during active disease. The sequenced sample was peripheral blood. This chain connects TRBV27 to TRBJ1-1, with 7 positions matching TRBD1. The chain's CDR3 is CASSRTGENTEAFF. The CDR3 DNA reads TGTGCCAGCAGTCGGACAGGAGAAAACACTGAAGCTTTCTTT.